This T cell receptor beta chain was found in a study of blood T cell repertoires in COVID-19. Study in general: T cells, B-cell-depleted T cells, or PBMCs supplied cDNA or gDNA.

Trimming stripped 3 bases from V and 2 bases from J, with 11 bases between. Germline V gives CDR1 SGHKS, CDR2 YYEKEE (reference sequence). The CDR3 loop spans 14 amino acids. Original methodology: Estimation of nucleated cell counts relied on the amplification of reference gene primers. Libraries were prepared by immunoSEQ multiplex PCR; TCRdb keeps only in-frame clonotypes and omits some of them. V and J calls and clone size are as listed in that table; D and trimming were resolved from the DNA. The sample includes 100,000 to 150,000 clones, about nine tenths of them seen just once. The chain carries TRBV5-5 and TRBJ1-1; the D gene is possibly TRBD1 (5 bases). Sequencing input: peripheral blood. The source of this sequence is a man in his 70s who had recovered from COVID-19. Here the CDR3 DNA reads TGTGCCAGCAGCTGGGGCGCGGCTAACACTGAAGCTTTCTTT. It specifies CASSWGAANTEAFF. Based on the CDR3 plus reference TRBV5-5 and TRBJ1-1, the full variable domain is DAGVTQSPTHLIKTRGQQVTLRCSPISGHKSVSWYQQVLGQGPQFIFQYYEKEERGRGNFPDRFSARQFPNYSSELNVNALLLGDSALYLCASSWGAANTEAFFGQGTRLTVV.